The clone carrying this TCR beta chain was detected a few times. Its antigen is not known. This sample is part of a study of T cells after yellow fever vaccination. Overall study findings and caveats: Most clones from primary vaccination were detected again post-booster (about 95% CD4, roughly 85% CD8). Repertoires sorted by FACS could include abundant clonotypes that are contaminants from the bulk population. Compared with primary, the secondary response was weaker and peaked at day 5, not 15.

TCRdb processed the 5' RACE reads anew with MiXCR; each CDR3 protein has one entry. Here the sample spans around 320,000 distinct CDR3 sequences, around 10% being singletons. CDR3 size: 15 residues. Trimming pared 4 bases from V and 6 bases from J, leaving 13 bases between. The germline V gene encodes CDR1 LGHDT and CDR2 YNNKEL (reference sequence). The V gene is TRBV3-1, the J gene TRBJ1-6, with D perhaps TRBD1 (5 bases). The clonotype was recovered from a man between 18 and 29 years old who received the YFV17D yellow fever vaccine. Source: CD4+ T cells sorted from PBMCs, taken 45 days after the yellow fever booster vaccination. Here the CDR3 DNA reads TGTGCCAGCAGCCTCCCGGGGGGACTTAATTCACCCCTCCACTTT. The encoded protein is CASSLPGGLNSPLHF.